Listed here are 28 T cell receptor beta chains from one sample, sequenced in a study of blood T cell repertoires in COVID-19. Clones were read by immunoSEQ multiplex PCR, and TCRdb kept only the in-frame ones, dropping some. The sample yields around 260,000 clones, roughly 88% seen once. Sample: PBMCs or T cells enriched from blood (not recorded which). These receptors all stem from a woman aged 25 to 39 who had recovered from COVID-19.

This clone occurred a few times. The chain is built from TRBV6-5 and TRBJ1-2; D is undetermined. V was pared by 2 bases and J by 4 bases, with 14 bases between. CDR1 and CDR2 (germline): MNHEY, SVGAGI. The CDR3 extends over 15 amino acids. The CDR3 DNA follows: TGTGCCAGCAGTTACACGGATCCCGGGGTCTATGGCTACACCTTC. It is translated as CASSYTDPGVYGYTF.

To note about this clone: Compared with germline, one end of the junction differs, possibly owing to a read error. This chain links TRBV6-5 with TRBJ2-7; 13 nucleotides match TRBD2. This CDR3 has 13 amino acids. Germline V CDR1 and CDR2: MNHEY, SVGAGI. The CDR3 sequence is CASSYATGLAGVF. CDR3 sequence (DNA): TGTGCCAGCAGTTACGCCACAGGACTAGCGGGAGTCTTC.

The rearrangement links TRBV20-1 to TRBJ2-7; D call uncertain. Germline V gene sequence: CDR1 DFQATT, CDR2 SNEGSKA (reference sequence). The CDR3 spans 11 residues. The germline V and J ends were trimmed by 1 base and 7 bases, with 8 bases remaining between them. CDR3 residues: CSARVGREQYF. The CDR3, as DNA: TGCAGTGCTAGAGTGGGCCGAGAGCAGTACTTC.

The chain couples TRBV27 to TRBJ1-3, with a possible D match to TRBD1 (5 bases). CDR3 size: 15 residues. The V and J ends lost 3 bases and 0 bases respectively, with 9 bases between them. Germline CDR1 MNHEY, CDR2 SMNVEV (reference sequence). The CDR3 is CASSLTAYSGNTIYF. The CDR3 DNA reads as TGTGCCAGCAGTTTGACAGCTTACTCTGGAAACACCATATATTTT.

This clone was recorded once. The chain combines TRBV2 with TRBJ1-5, with D maybe TRBD1 (5 bases). This CDR3 comprises 13 residues. Germline CDR1 and CDR2: SNHLY and FYNNEI. V lost 6 bases and J 4 bases, leaving 10 bases between the germline ends. The CDR3 loop is CASRLQENQPQHF. CDR3 nucleotides: TGTGCCAGCAGGCTACAGGAAAATCAGCCCCAGCATTTT. The full variable domain, with the rest looked up from reference TRBV2 and TRBJ1-5, is EPEVTQTPSHQVTQMGQEVILRCVPISNHLYFYWYRQILGQKVEFLVSFYNNEISEKSEIFDDQFSVERPDGSNFTLKIRSTKLEDSAMYFCASRLQENQPQHFGDGTRLSIL.

V gene TRBV5-6 combines with J gene TRBJ2-7; TRBD2 agrees at 7 bases. There are 15 residues in the CDR3. J was trimmed by 3 bases and V by 0 bases; bases with no gene match: 6. Germline V gives CDR1 SGHDT, CDR2 YYEEEE. The CDR3 coding sequence is TGTGCCAGCAGCTTGGGAGGGACTAACATCTACGAGCAGTACTTC. Its translation: CASSLGGTNIYEQYF.

This chain uses TRBV28 with TRBJ1-2; D uncertain. Germline values: CDR1 MDHEN, CDR2 SYDVKM. The V gene lost 5 bases and the J gene lost 0 bases, with 13 bases spanning the gap. The CDR3 has 15 amino acids. The CDR3 region is CASSTPGPSNYGYTF. The CDR3 region has the DNA TGTGCCAGCAGTACCCCGGGTCCCTCTAACTATGGCTACACCTTC.

The rearrangement joins TRBV5-4 to TRBJ1-2; 7 bases align to TRBD1. The CDR3 extends over 14 amino acids. Germline values: CDR1 SGHNT, CDR2 YYREEE (reference sequence). V lost 4 bases and J lost 4; bases outside the gene matches: 7. The DNA of the CDR3 is TGTGCCAGCAGCGGGGGACAGTCGGGCTATGGCTACACCTTC. Translation gives CASSGGQSGYGYTF. The full variable domain, in which reference TRBV5-4 and TRBJ1-2 provide the parts outside the CDR3, is ETGVTQSPTHLIKTRGQQVTLRCSSQSGHNTVSWYQQALGQGPQFIFQYYREEENGRGNFPPRFSGLQFPNYSSELNVNALELDDSALYLCASSGGQSGYGYTFGSGTRLTVV.

The genes are TRBV19 and TRBJ2-2, with D possibly being TRBD2 (5 bases). Trimming stripped 5 bases from V and 5 bases from J, with 12 bases between. CDR3 length: 14 amino acids. Germline V gene sequence: CDR1 LNHDA, CDR2 SQIVND (reference sequence). The CDR3 here is CASSPQPGTGELFF. The CDR3 DNA reads TGTGCCAGTAGTCCCCAACCGGGAACCGGGGAGCTGTTTTTT.

The gene calls are TRBV7-9 and TRBJ1-6, with D perhaps TRBD1 (6 bases). The V gene lost 1 base and the J gene lost 14 bases, with 27 bases spanning the gap. This CDR3 has 18 amino acids. Germline V gives CDR1 SEHNR, CDR2 FQNEAQ (reference sequence). CDR3 DNA sequence: TGTGCCAGCAGCTTAGAATACCAAGGGACACCGAGACGAGGGGCCCTCCACTTT. Its protein is CASSLEYQGTPRRGALHF.

This clone was counted between two and nine times. The chain links TRBV10-3 to TRBJ2-3, with 10 nucleotides matching TRBD2. J gave up 0 bases and V 10 bases, and 7 bases lay outside the gene matches. This CDR3 has 15 amino acids. CDR1 is ENHRY and CDR2 is SYGVKD in the germline V gene. CDR3 nucleotide sequence: TGTGCCACCAAATTAGCGGGAGGTAGCACAGATACGCAGTATTTT. This translates into CATKLAGGSTDTQYF.

The rearrangement links TRBV19 to TRBJ2-6; 7 bases agree with TRBD2. Germline CDR1 LNHDA, CDR2 SQIVND (reference sequence). V lost 1 base to trimming and J lost 5 bases; unmatched junction nucleotides: 14. The CDR3 extends over 19 amino acids. In nucleotides, the CDR3 is TGTGCCAGTAGTATAGTTTTGGTTACGGGGGGTCCTAGGGCCAACGTCCTGACTTTC. It specifies CASSIVLVTGGPRANVLTF.

The gene calls are TRBV5-1 and TRBJ1-1; a weak D match, TRBD1 (6 bases). CDR3 length: 14 amino acids. V lost 0 bases, J lost 5 bases, and 11 bases lay in between. Germline V lookup: CDR1 SGHRS, CDR2 YFSETQ. The chain's CDR3 is CASSLAIRGTEAFF. The CDR3 coding sequence is TGCGCCAGCAGCTTGGCTATCAGGGGAACTGAAGCTTTCTTT. The whole variable domain, remainder taken from reference TRBV5-1 and TRBJ1-1, is KAGVTQTPRYLIKTRGQQVTLSCSPISGHRSVSWYQQTPGQGLQFLFEYFSETQRNKGNFPGRFSGRQFSNSRSEMNVSTLELGDSALYLCASSLAIRGTEAFFGQGTRLTVV.

The gene calls are TRBV5-1 and TRBJ2-7; 7 bases are shared with TRBD2. Germline-derived CDR1 and CDR2 are SGHRS and YFSETQ. This CDR3 is built from 14 residues. V was clipped by 2 bases and J by 2 bases; unmatched bases: 4. CDR3 residues: CASSFAGDPYEQYF. CDR3 DNA: TGCGCCAGCAGCTTCGCGGGGGACCCCTACGAGCAGTACTTC.

This clone was counted a single time. V usage is TRBV7-9 and J usage is TRBJ2-3, with D uncertain. Germline V gene sequence: CDR1 SEHNR, CDR2 FQNEAQ (reference sequence). The CDR3 contains 15 residues. V was shortened by 1 base and J by 2 bases, with 10 bases between the two germline ends. The CDR3 coding sequence is TGTGCCAGCAGCTTAGACACAGACCTCACAGATACGCAGTATTTT. Translated: CASSLDTDLTDTQYF. The variable domain in full, with the rest retrieved from reference TRBV7-9 and TRBJ2-3, is DTGVSQNPRHKITKRGQNVTFRCDPISEHNRLYWYRQTLGQGPEFLTYFQNEAQLEKSRLLSDRFSAERPKGSFSTLEIQRTEQGDSAMYLCASSLDTDLTDTQYFGPGTRLTVL.

The chain recombines TRBV6-1 with TRBJ2-3; TRBD2 is a possible D gene (7 bases). The CDR3 contains 16 residues. Germline CDR1 and CDR2: MNHNS and SASEGT. Between the trimmed V and J ends, which lost 2 bases and 0 bases, there was a span of 12 bases. The CDR3 here is CASSERGGLSTDTQYF. The CDR3, as DNA: TGTGCCAGCAGTGAAAGGGGGGGACTCAGCACAGATACGCAGTATTTT.

This chain uses TRBV30 with TRBJ2-3, with 10 bases fitting TRBD1. Trimming at V came to 3 bases and at J to 1 base, leaving 10 bases not matched to a gene. Germline V CDR1 and CDR2: GTSNPN, SVGIG (reference sequence). The CDR3 loop spans 17 amino acids. The CDR3 sequence: CAWSPLPGTGGTDTQYF. For the CDR3, the DNA is TGTGCCTGGAGCCCCCTACCCGGGACAGGGGGCACAGATACGCAGTATTTT.

The V and J genes are TRBV30 and TRBJ1-6; no firm D call. The CDR3 length is 13 residues. Germline V gene lookup returns CDR1 GTSNPN and CDR2 SVGIG (reference sequence). V was shortened by 2 bases and J by 3 bases, with 5 bases between the two germline ends. For the CDR3, the DNA is TGTGCCTGGAGTATAGTCTATAATTCACCCCTCCACTTT. It specifies CAWSIVYNSPLHF.

This clone came up once. This chain uses TRBV28 with TRBJ2-6; D may be TRBD2 (6 bases). The CDR3 sequence is 18 residues long. Germline V gene lookup returns CDR1 MDHEN and CDR2 SYDVKM. Trimming removed 3 bases from V and 0 bases from J, with 15 bases in between. CDR3 sequence reads: CASSFDGGVSSGANVLTF. CDR3 coding DNA: TGTGCCAGCAGTTTCGATGGCGGGGTCTCCTCTGGGGCCAACGTCCTGACTTTC.

The chain has TRBV3-1 (or the pseudogene TRBV3-2) and TRBJ2-1; TRBD2 matches at 7 bases. The germline CDR1 and CDR2 sequences are LGHDT and YNNKEL (reference sequence). V lost 6 bases and J lost 4; bases outside the gene matches: 12. This CDR3 is built from 16 residues. The CDR3 DNA reads as TGTGCCAGCAGACCTACCGTGGCAGCGGGGTACAATGAGCAGTTCTTC. Translating it yields CASRPTVAAGYNEQFF.

This rearrangement joins TRBV27 to TRBJ2-7; D perhaps matches TRBD2 (6 bases). V lost 5 bases and J 3 bases, leaving 8 bases between the germline ends. Germline lookup yields CDR1 MNHEY and CDR2 SMNVEV (reference sequence). The CDR3 loop spans 12 amino acids. The CDR3 DNA reads TGTGCCAGCAGTCGCGGGATCTACGAGCAGTACTTC. It yields the protein CASSRGIYEQYF.

The rearrangement links TRBV12-5 to TRBJ2-5; 9 bases are shared with TRBD1. The length of the CDR3 is 17 residues. The ends lost 3 bases at V and 5 bases at J; junction bases unmatched: 13. Germline CDR1 LGHNT, CDR2 FRNRAP. CDR3 sequence: CASGFPIPRDRDETQYF. The CDR3 nucleotides are TGTGCTAGTGGTTTCCCAATCCCCCGGGACAGGGATGAGACCCAGTACTTC.

This CDR3 is CSAGGGAQYF. The CDR3 DNA sequence: TGCAGTGCAGGAGGGGGCGCGCAGTATTTT. The chain links TRBV20-1 to TRBJ2-3; maybe TRBD1 (7 bases). V was shortened by 6 bases and J by 10 bases, with 11 bases between the two germline ends. This CDR3 has 10 amino acids. Germline V CDR1 and CDR2: DFQATT, SNEGSKA (reference sequence).

This clone was recorded once. The chain has TRBV11-1 and TRBJ2-5; TRBD1 might be the D (6 bases). The CDR3 extends over 16 amino acids. CDR1 and CDR2 (germline): SGHAT, FQDESV (reference sequence). V was shortened by 1 base and J by 2 bases, with 14 bases between the two germline ends. The CDR3 DNA reads TGTGCCAGCAGCTTAGAGGGGGTAGGCAATCAAGAGACCCAGTACTTC. Protein product: CASSLEGVGNQETQYF.

The chain employs TRBV7-8 and TRBJ1-1; TRBD1 is a possible D gene (6 bases). Germline loops: CDR1 SGHVS, CDR2 FQNEAQ. The CDR3 is 13 amino acids. Trimming stripped 8 bases from V and 1 base from J, with 11 bases between. The CDR3 region is CASLGTPNTEAFF. CDR3 nucleotide sequence: TGTGCCAGCCTCGGGACACCGAACACTGAAGCTTTCTTT.

J is TRBJ2-5 and V is TRBV28, with 11 bases that match TRBD2. This CDR3 spans 16 amino acids. Unmatched junction bases numbered 10, after V lost 5 bases and J lost 5 bases. CDR1 is MDHEN and CDR2 is SYDVKM in the germline V gene. The CDR3 coding sequence is TGTGCCAGCAGTCTTAGCGGGAGGGGGAGCGGCGAGACCCAGTACTTC. This sequence encodes CASSLSGRGSGETQYF.

The CDR3 region has the DNA TGTGCCAGCAGACGGGACAGCTCCTATAATTCACCCCTCCACTTT. Translated, it gives CASRRDSSYNSPLHF. The V gene is TRBV27, the J gene TRBJ1-6; 7 nucleotides agree with TRBD1. The CDR3 sequence is 15 residues long. J gave up 0 bases and V 6 bases, and 2 bases lay outside the gene matches. CDR1 and CDR2 (germline): MNHEY, SMNVEV (reference sequence).

The CDR3 DNA reads as TGCAGCGTTGAAACGGTGTCGAGGAGGACTGAAGCTTTCTTT. Amino acid sequence: CSVETVSRRTEAFF. The chain joins TRBV29-1 to TRBJ1-1, with D hard to call. CDR3 length: 14 amino acids. Germline assignment: CDR1 SQVTM and CDR2 ANQGSEA. V dropped 2 bases and J dropped 5 bases, with 15 bases sitting between them.